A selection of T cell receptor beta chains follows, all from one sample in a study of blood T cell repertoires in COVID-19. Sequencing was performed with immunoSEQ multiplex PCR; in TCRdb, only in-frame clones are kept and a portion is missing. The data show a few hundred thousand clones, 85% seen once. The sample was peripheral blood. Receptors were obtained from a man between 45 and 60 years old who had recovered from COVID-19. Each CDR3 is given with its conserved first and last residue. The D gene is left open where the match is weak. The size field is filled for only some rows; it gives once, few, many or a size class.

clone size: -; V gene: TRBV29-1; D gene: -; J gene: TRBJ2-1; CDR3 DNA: TGCAGCGTTGAAGACCTGACTAGTTGGAACAATGAGCAGTTCTTC; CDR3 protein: CSVEDLTSWNNEQFF
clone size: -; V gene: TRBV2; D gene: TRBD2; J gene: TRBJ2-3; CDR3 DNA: TGTGCCAGCAGTGATGGGGGGGAGGCAGATACGCAGTATTTT; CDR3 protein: CASSDGGEADTQYF
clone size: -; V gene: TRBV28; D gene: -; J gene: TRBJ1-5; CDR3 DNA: TGTGCCAGCATTTCGGACAGTTCGGGTCCCATAGGCAATCAGCCCCAGCATTTT; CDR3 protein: CASISDSSGPIGNQPQHF
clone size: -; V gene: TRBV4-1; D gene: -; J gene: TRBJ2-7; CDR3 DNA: TGCGCCAGCAGCCAAGTGCGGGACCCTTTCTACGAGCAGTACTTC; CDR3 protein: CASSQVRDPFYEQYF
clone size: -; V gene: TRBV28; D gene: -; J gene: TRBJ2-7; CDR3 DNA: TGTGCCAGCAAGCGTTTCTACGAGCAGTACTTC; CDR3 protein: CASKRFYEQYF
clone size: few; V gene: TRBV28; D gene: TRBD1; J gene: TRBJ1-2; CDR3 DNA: TGTGCCACCCGGACAGGGAATAATCATGGCTACACCTTC; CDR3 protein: CATRTGNNHGYTF
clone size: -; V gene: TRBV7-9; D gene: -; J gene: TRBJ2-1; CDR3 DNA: TGTGCCAGCAGCTTAGCGGGGCCTGTCAATGAGCAGTTCTTC; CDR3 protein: CASSLAGPVNEQFF
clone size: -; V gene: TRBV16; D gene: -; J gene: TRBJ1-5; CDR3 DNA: TGTGCCAGCAGCCAACTAGGAAGTTATAGCAATCAGCCCCAGCATTTT; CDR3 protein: CASSQLGSYSNQPQHF
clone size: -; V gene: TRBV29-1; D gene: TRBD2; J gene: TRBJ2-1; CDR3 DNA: TGCAGCGTTGGGGGGGGAGGTAGCTCCTACAATGAGCAGTTCTTC; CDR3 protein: CSVGGGGSSYNEQFF
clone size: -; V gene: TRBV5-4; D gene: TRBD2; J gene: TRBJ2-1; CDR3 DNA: TGTGCCAGCGCCTACGGCAGCGGGAGGCTCTACAATGAGCAGTTCTTC; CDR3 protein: CASAYGSGRLYNEQFF
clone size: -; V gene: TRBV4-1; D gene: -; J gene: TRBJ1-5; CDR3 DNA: TGCGCCAGCAGCCAAGTCGTGTCGCTAATCAGGGACAATCAGCCCCAGCATTTT; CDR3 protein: CASSQVVSLIRDNQPQHF
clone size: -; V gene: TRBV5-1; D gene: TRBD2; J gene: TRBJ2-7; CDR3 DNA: TGCGCCAGCAGCTTTACTAGCGGGAGGGCCGTCTACGAGCAGTACTTC; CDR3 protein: CASSFTSGRAVYEQYF
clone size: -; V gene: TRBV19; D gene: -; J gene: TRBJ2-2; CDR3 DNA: TGTGCCAGCACTCCTTCCATTGCCGGGGAGCTGTTTTTT; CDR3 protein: CASTPSIAGELFF
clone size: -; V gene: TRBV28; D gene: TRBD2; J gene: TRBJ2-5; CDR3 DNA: TGTGCCAGCAGTTTCGGGGGGAGGAAGACCCAGTACTTC; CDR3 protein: CASSFGGRKTQYF
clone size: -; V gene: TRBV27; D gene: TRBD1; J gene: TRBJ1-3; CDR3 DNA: TGTGCCAGCAGTTTAACCGGGACAGGGAACGTAAACACCATATATTTT; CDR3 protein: CASSLTGTGNVNTIYF
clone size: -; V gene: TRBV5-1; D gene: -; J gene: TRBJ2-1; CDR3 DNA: TGCGCCAGCAGCTTGTTGGTGGGGAGTGAGCAGTTCTTC; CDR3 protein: CASSLLVGSEQFF
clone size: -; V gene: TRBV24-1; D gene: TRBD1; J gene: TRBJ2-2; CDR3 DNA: TGTGCCACCAGTGACTCCGGGACAGGGAACACCGGGGAGCTGTTTTTT; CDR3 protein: CATSDSGTGNTGELFF
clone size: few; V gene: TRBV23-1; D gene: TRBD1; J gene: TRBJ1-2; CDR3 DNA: TGCGCCAGCAGTCAACGACTAAGAATCAGGGGGCAACTCTATGGCTACACCTTC; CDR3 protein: CASSQRLRIRGQLYGYTF
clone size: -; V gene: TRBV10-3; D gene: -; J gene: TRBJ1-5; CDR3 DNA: TGTGCCACTTCGACAGGTAGTATGAATCAGCCCCAGCATTTT; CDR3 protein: CATSTGSMNQPQHF
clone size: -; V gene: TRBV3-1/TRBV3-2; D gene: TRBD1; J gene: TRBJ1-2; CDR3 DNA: TGTGCCAGCAGCCACACGACAGGGAACTATGGCTACACCTTC; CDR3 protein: CASSHTTGNYGYTF
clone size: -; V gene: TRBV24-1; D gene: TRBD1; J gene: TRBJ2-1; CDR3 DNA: TGTGCCACCAGTGATCCCGGGACAGACTCCTACAATGAGCAGTTCTTC; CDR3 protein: CATSDPGTDSYNEQFF
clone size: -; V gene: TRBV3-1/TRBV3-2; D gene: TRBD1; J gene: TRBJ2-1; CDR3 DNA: TGTGCCAGCAGCCAAGGTGACAGGGCGTTGGGTGAGCAGTTCTTC; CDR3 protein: CASSQGDRALGEQFF
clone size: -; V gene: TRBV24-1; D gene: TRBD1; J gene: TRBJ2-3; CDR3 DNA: TGTGCCACCAGTTCGAGGACAGGGTGGGACACAGATACGCAGTATTTT; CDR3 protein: CATSSRTGWDTDTQYF
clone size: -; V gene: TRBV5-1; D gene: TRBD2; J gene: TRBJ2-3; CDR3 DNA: TGCGCCAGCAGCTTGGATTTGCGCGGGAGCACCACAGATACGCAGTATTTT; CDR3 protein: CASSLDLRGSTTDTQYF
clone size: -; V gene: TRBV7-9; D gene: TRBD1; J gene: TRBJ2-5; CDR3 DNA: TGTGCCAGCAGCTTACTGGGACAGGGGGCAGGAGAGACCCAGTACTTC; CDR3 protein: CASSLLGQGAGETQYF
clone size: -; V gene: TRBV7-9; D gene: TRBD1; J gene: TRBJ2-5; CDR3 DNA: TGTGCCAGCAGCTTAGGGACAGGGGCTGAGACCCAGTACTTC; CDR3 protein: CASSLGTGAETQYF
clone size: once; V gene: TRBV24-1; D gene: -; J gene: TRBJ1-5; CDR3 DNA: TGTGCCACCAGTGAGGGAGGTACGGGCAATCAGCCCCAGCATTTT; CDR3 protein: CATSEGGTGNQPQHF
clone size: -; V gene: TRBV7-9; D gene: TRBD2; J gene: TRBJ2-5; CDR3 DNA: TGTGCCAGCAGTTTCCTAGCGGGAGGCAAGGGGGAGACCCAGTACTTC; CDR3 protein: CASSFLAGGKGETQYF
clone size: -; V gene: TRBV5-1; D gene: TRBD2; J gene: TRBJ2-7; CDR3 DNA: TGCGCCAGCAGTCTTGGAGGGACTAGCGGATACGAGCAGTACTTC; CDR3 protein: CASSLGGTSGYEQYF
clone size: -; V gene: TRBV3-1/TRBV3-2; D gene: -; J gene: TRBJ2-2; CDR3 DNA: TGTGCCAGCAGCACTACAGGTTCCCCCGGGGAGCTGTTTTTT; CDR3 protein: CASSTTGSPGELFF
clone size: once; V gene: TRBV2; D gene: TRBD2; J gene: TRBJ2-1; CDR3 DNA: TGTGCCAGCAGGATAGCGGGAGGTTCCTACAATGAGCAGTTCTTC; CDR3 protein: CASRIAGGSYNEQFF
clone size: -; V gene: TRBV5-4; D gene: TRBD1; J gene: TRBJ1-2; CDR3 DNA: TGTGCCAGCAGCTTGAACCGGGACAGGGGACTCCCTAACTATGGCTACACCTTC; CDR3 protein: CASSLNRDRGLPNYGYTF
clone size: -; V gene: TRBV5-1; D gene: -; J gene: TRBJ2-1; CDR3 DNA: TGCGCCAGCAGCTTACTCCGTAACAATGAGCAGTTCTTC; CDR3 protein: CASSLLRNNEQFF
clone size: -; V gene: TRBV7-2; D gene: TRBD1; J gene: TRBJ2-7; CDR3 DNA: TGTGCCAGCAGCTTAAGGCTCAACAGGGGGCGCGAGCAGTACTTC; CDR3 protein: CASSLRLNRGREQYF
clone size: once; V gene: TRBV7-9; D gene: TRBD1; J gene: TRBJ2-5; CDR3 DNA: TGTGCCAGCAGCTTCGGGGACAGGGGAGGGGAGACCCAGTACTTC; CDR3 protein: CASSFGDRGGETQYF
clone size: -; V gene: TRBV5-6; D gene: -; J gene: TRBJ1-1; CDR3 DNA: TGTGCCAGCAGCTTCAGGGGCCGAAACGAAGCTTTCTTT; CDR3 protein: CASSFRGRNEAFF
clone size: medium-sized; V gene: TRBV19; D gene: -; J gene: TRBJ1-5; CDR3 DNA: TGTGCCAGTAGTCCTTTCGACAGTAGCAATCAGCCCCAGCATTTT; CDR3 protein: CASSPFDSSNQPQHF
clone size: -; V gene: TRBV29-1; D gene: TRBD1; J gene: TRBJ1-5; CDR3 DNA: TGCAGCGTTAGGCTAGGGGGCGGGGATAGCAATCAGCCCCAGCATTTT; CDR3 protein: CSVRLGGGDSNQPQHF
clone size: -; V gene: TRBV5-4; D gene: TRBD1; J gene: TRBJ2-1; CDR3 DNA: TGTGCCAGCAGCCGCCGGCACGACAGGGGGAAAGGGAATGAGCAGTTCTTC; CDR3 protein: CASSRRHDRGKGNEQFF
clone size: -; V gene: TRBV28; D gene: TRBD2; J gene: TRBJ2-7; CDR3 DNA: TGTGCCAGCAGTCCCCTGGGGACTAGCGGGACCTACGAGCAGTACTTC; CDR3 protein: CASSPLGTSGTYEQYF
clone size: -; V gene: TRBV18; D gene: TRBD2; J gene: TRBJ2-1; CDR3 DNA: TGTGCCAGCTCAACTAGCGGGGGGACCTACAATGAGCAGTTCTTC; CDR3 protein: CASSTSGGTYNEQFF
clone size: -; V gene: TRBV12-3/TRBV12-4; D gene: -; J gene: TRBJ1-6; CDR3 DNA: TGTGCCAGCAGTTTAAGTCCGGGTTCACCCCTCCACTTT; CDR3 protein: CASSLSPGSPLHF
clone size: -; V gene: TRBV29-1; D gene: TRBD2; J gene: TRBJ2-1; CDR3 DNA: TGCAGCGTTGAAGGCGGGAGGGCCTTCTATGAGCAGTTCTTC; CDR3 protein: CSVEGGRAFYEQFF
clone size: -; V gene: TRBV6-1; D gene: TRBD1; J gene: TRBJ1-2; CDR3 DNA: TGTGCCAGCAGTCCACAGGGGGACGGGGGCTACACCTTC; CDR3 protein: CASSPQGDGGYTF
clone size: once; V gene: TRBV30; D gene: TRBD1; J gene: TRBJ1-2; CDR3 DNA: TGTGCCTGGAGTGCCCCGGACAGGGGGCGCGGGGGCTACACCTTC; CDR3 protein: CAWSAPDRGRGGYTF
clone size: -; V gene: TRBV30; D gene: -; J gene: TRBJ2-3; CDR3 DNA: TGTGCCTGGAGTGTATTAGTCACAGATACGCAGTATTTT; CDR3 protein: CAWSVLVTDTQYF
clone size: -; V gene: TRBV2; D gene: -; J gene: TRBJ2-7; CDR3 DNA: TGTGCCAGCAGTCCACCGGGACATAACTCCTACGAGCAGTACTTC; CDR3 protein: CASSPPGHNSYEQYF
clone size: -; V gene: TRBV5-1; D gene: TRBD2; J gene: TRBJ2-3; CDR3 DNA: TGCGCCAGCAGCTTGGGGAGGACTAGCGGGGGCACAGATACGCAGTATTTT; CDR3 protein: CASSLGRTSGGTDTQYF
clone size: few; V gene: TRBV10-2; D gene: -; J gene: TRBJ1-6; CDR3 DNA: TGCGCCAGCAGTGAGTCTGCAGGGTACTCCTATAATTCACCCCTCCACTTT; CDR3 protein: CASSESAGYSYNSPLHF
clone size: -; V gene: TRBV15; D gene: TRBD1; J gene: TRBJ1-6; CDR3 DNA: TGTGCCACCAGCAGAGGGGACAGGGGTAATTCACCCCTCCACTTT; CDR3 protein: CATSRGDRGNSPLHF